Listed here is a single TCR beta chain. The source of the sample is a study of shared clonotypes between healthy human individuals. The V gene's germline CDR1 is MGHRA and CDR2 YSYEKL. The CDR3 contains 14 residues. V was pared by 1 base and J by 6 bases, with 10 bases between. Sequencing was performed with immunoSEQ multiplex PCR; in TCRdb, only in-frame clones are kept and a portion is missing. Found here are about 2,100,000 clones, roughly 91% of them singletons; the top ten hold around 1.7%. CD45RO-negative CD8 cells positively selected for CCR7 made up the naive population, which excluded terminally differentiated effector memory CD45RA+ cells.

This clonotype was sampled from a man in his late teens or twenties in good health. Some clones in this sample may be carry-over from other donors' samples. This sequence joins TRBV4-1 and TRBJ2-1; D remains ambiguous. The sample consisted of naive CD8+ T cells from PBMCs. The DNA for the CDR3 is TGCGCCAGCAGCCAAGGCCCGCTTTTCAATGAGCAGTTCTTC. Residues: CASSQGPLFNEQFF.